Listed here are 30 T cell receptor beta chains from one sample, sequenced in a study of blood T cell repertoires in COVID-19. The assay was immunoSEQ multiplex PCR, and TCRdb's table has in-frame clones only and misses some. Among about 350,000 clones listed, around 87% were seen once. Sample: PBMCs or T cells enriched from blood (not recorded which). The receptors derive from a woman aged 25 to 45 who had recovered from COVID-19.

The gene calls are TRBV5-8 and TRBJ1-2; D gene uncertain. The CDR3 consists of 14 residues. V gave up 0 bases and J gave up 1 base, with 7 bases separating them. CDR1 and CDR2 (germline): SGHTS, YDEGEE. The CDR3 sequence is CASSLGLINYGYTF. The CDR3 DNA is TGTGCCAGCAGCTTGGGGCTGATTAACTATGGCTACACCTTC.

The chain is built from TRBV7-3 and TRBJ2-3; D unresolved. The V gene lost 5 bases and the J gene lost 0 bases, with 9 bases spanning the gap. The CDR3 has 14 amino acids. Per the germline V gene, CDR1 is SGHTA and CDR2 is FQGTGA. CDR3 sequence: CASSPLTSTDTQYF. CDR3 nucleotide sequence: TGTGCCAGCAGCCCCCTGACTAGCACAGATACGCAGTATTTT.

This chain joins TRBV10-3 and TRBJ1-3; D remains ambiguous. Germline V gene data show CDR1 as ENHRY and CDR2 as SYGVKD. The CDR3 totals 15 residues. Trimming stripped 2 bases from V and 0 bases from J, with 8 bases between. In DNA, the CDR3 is TGTGCCATCAGTGAGGTCGGAGACTCTGGAAACACCATATATTTT. This translates into CAISEVGDSGNTIYF.

This chain connects TRBV7-2 to TRBJ2-7; no firm D call. Germline CDR1 reads SGHTA; CDR2 reads FQGNSA. Trimming shortened V by 3 bases and J by 2 bases, and 5 bases separated the two germline ends. This CDR3 comprises 12 residues. DNA for the CDR3: TGTGCCAGCAGCTTGTTTACCTACGAGCAGTACTTC. Its translation: CASSLFTYEQYF.

The chain carries TRBV18 and TRBJ2-1; D possibly corresponds to TRBD1 (5 bases). Germline V gene lookup returns CDR1 KGHSH and CDR2 LQKENI. Trimming stripped 6 bases from V and 4 bases from J, with 16 bases between. The CDR3 sequence is 15 residues long. CDR3: CASSQETVLYNEQFF. The CDR3 DNA follows: TGTGCCAGCTCCCAGGAGACAGTTCTTTACAATGAGCAGTTCTTC.

The J gene is TRBJ2-1, the V gene TRBV11-3; a weak D match, TRBD2 (5 bases). CDR1 is SGHNT and CDR2 is YENEEA in the germline V gene. This CDR3 is built from 12 residues. The V end was cut by 6 bases, the J end by 9 bases, with 12 bases between. DNA of the CDR3: TGTGCCAGCAGTCTCACTGGAGGTGAGCAGTTCTTC. Protein sequence: CASSLTGGEQFF.

This clone was counted a single time. The chain carries TRBV3-1 (or the pseudogene TRBV3-2) and TRBJ1-1, with D perhaps TRBD1 (6 bases). Germline CDR1 and CDR2: LGHDT and YNNKEL (reference sequence). This CDR3 has 13 amino acids. V lost 5 bases and J 7 bases, leaving 14 bases between the germline ends. CDR3 sequence: CASSWTKGGEAFF. CDR3 bases: TGTGCCAGCAGCTGGACCAAAGGGGGTGAAGCTTTCTTT.

V usage is TRBV5-1 and J usage is TRBJ2-3, with a tentative D call TRBD1 (5 bases). CDR1 is SGHRS and CDR2 is YFSETQ in the germline V gene. The CDR3 is 14 residues long. V was cut by 0 bases and J by 2 bases, with 7 bases left in between. CDR3 sequence reads: CASSLGGITDTQYF. The CDR3 DNA sequence: TGCGCCAGCAGCTTGGGGGGCATCACAGATACGCAGTATTTT.

The chain couples TRBV9 to TRBJ2-3, with D possibly TRBD2 on 6 matching bases. The CDR3 runs 15 residues. V was clipped by 3 bases and J by 3 bases, with 14 bases between them. Germline loops: CDR1 SGDLS, CDR2 YYNGEE. The CDR3 bases are TGTGCCAGCAGCGCCGCCCCCGGGGGAACAGATACGCAGTATTTT. Its translation: CASSAAPGGTDTQYF.

This chain joins TRBV28 and TRBJ1-2; 8 bases match TRBD1. The CDR3 is made up of 15 amino acids. Unmatched junction bases numbered 5, after V lost 4 bases and J lost 1 base. Germline V gene sequence: CDR1 MDHEN, CDR2 SYDVKM. This CDR3 is CASSYTDRVNYGYTF. Here the CDR3 DNA reads TGTGCCAGCAGTTACACGGACAGGGTTAACTATGGCTACACCTTC.

This chain connects TRBV21-1 to TRBJ2-7; the table assigns TRBD1, which was not confirmed against the DNA. TRBV21-1 is a recognized pseudogene. The length of the CDR3 is 13 residues. The CDR3 region is CAIYPGHHYEQYF. The CDR3 nucleotides read TGTGCCATCTACCCCGGACACCACTACGAGCAGTACTTC.

The J gene is TRBJ1-2, the V gene TRBV5-1; perhaps TRBD1 as D (6 bases). With 0 bases removed from V and 9 bases from J, the gap between germline ends came to 12 bases. The CDR3 has 13 amino acids. Per germline, CDR1 SGHRS and CDR2 YFSETQ. The CDR3: CASSLDPGVRYTF. The CDR3 DNA reads as TGCGCCAGCAGCTTGGACCCAGGGGTTCGCTACACCTTC.

The V call is TRBV5-1, the J call TRBJ1-2, with unresolved D. V was trimmed by 0 bases and J by 0 bases, leaving 12 bases between them. Germline CDR1 is SGHRS and CDR2 is YFSETQ. CDR3 size: 16 residues. CDR3 in DNA: TGCGCCAGCAGCTTGGAATCGCGGATATCTAACTATGGCTACACCTTC. It is translated as CASSLESRISNYGYTF.

The rearrangement uses TRBV15 and TRBJ2-1, with D possibly being TRBD2 (5 bases). The CDR3 spans 13 residues. The germline V and J ends were trimmed by 0 bases and 10 bases, with 10 bases remaining between them. Germline-derived CDR1 and CDR2 are LNHNV and YYDKDF (reference sequence). The CDR3 region is CATSRESGREQFF. Written as DNA, the CDR3 is TGTGCCACCAGCAGAGAAAGCGGTCGGGAGCAGTTCTTC.

This chain links TRBV12-3 or TRBV12-4 with TRBJ1-2; D is perhaps TRBD1 (6 bases). The CDR3 loop spans 13 amino acids. V gave up 3 bases and J gave up 4 bases, with 9 bases separating them. The DNA of the CDR3 is TGTGCCAGCAGTTTCCGGGACATCTATGGCTACACCTTC. This codes for CASSFRDIYGYTF.

The CDR3 sequence is CASSQVRMNTEAFF. CDR3 DNA: TGTGCCAGCAGCCAAGTGAGGATGAACACTGAAGCTTTCTTT. V and J are TRBV14 and TRBJ1-1; D gene ambiguous. V gave up 1 base and J gave up 0 bases, with 6 bases separating them. The CDR3 spans 14 residues. Germline CDR1 SGHDN, CDR2 FVKESK.

V is TRBV5-4 and J is TRBJ1-2; a weak D match, TRBD1 (6 bases). This CDR3 comprises 18 residues. The V end lost 1 base, the J end lost 0 bases, and 19 bases lay between the germline ends. Per the germline V gene, CDR1 is SGHNT and CDR2 is YYREEE (reference sequence). This chain's CDR3 is CASSLNIWRQASNYGYTF. CDR3 sequence (DNA): TGTGCCAGCAGCTTGAATATCTGGCGACAGGCTTCTAACTATGGCTACACCTTC.

The chain links TRBV5-6 to TRBJ1-2; D is possibly TRBD1 (6 bases). This CDR3 spans 13 amino acids. CDR1 and CDR2 from the germline V gene are SGHDT and YYEEEE. Trimming took off 4 bases at V and 4 bases at J, with 11 bases between the two ends. CDR3 loop: CASSGTGSYGYTF. The CDR3 bases are TGTGCCAGCAGCGGTACAGGGTCCTATGGCTACACCTTC.

The rearrangement joins TRBV4-1 to TRBJ1-6, with TRBD1 identical over 9 bases. The CDR3 length is 18 residues. Germline CDR1 is MGHRA and CDR2 is YSYEKL. J was trimmed by 0 bases and V by 4 bases; bases with no gene match: 7. In DNA form, the CDR3 reads TGCGCCAGCAGCCGTCGGACAGGGGACCTCTCCTATAATTCACCCCTCCACTTT. It specifies CASSRRTGDLSYNSPLHF.

This rearrangement joins TRBV7-9 to TRBJ2-5, with D perhaps matching TRBD1 (5 bases). Germline-derived CDR1 and CDR2 are SEHNR and FQNEAQ (reference sequence). Trimming cost V 5 bases and J 5 bases, with 27 bases left between them. The CDR3 loop spans 18 amino acids. The CDR3 reads CASSRLRVTGRNRETQYF. In DNA form, the CDR3 reads TGTGCCAGCAGCCGTTTAAGGGTTACAGGCCGAAATCGGGAGACCCAGTACTTC.

This clone was seen only a few times. The chain uses TRBV20-1 and TRBJ1-2; D unresolved. The V gene lost 3 bases and the J gene lost 7 bases, with 15 bases spanning the gap. The V gene's germline CDR1 is DFQATT and CDR2 SNEGSKA (reference sequence). The CDR3 is made up of 13 amino acids. CDR3: CSASMGAEGGYTF. The CDR3 nucleotides read TGCAGTGCTAGTATGGGCGCGGAGGGTGGCTACACCTTC.

This rearrangement joins TRBV11-2 to TRBJ1-2, with a tentative D call TRBD1 (6 bases). This CDR3 contains 14 residues. Germline V lookup: CDR1 SGHAT, CDR2 FQNNGV. V shed 6 bases and J shed 4 bases, with 15 bases lying between them. The CDR3, as DNA: TGTGCCAGCAGTTTTACAGGGAGTAGCTATGGCTACACCTTC. Its translation: CASSFTGSSYGYTF.

The chain joins TRBV6-5 to TRBJ2-4; D is uncertain. Trimming removed 4 bases from V and 0 bases from J, with 7 bases in between. CDR1 and CDR2 from the germline V gene are MNHEY and SVGAGI. The CDR3 spans 14 residues. CDR3 protein: CASSLSLAKNIQYF. CDR3 in DNA: TGTGCCAGCAGTTTGAGTCTAGCCAAAAACATTCAGTACTTC.

The J gene is TRBJ2-7, the V gene TRBV4-1; maybe TRBD1 (6 bases). CDR1 is MGHRA and CDR2 is YSYEKL in the germline V gene. V shed 1 base and J shed 4 bases, with 11 bases lying between them. The length of the CDR3 is 14 residues. This chain's CDR3 is CASSQGGQLYEQYF. CDR3 DNA sequence: TGCGCCAGCAGCCAAGGGGGACAACTATACGAGCAGTACTTC.

The V gene is TRBV19, the J gene TRBJ1-5, with D possibly being TRBD1 (6 bases). Germline values: CDR1 LNHDA, CDR2 SQIVND (reference sequence). With 1 base removed from V and 7 bases from J, the gap between germline ends came to 14 bases. The CDR3 consists of 15 residues. In DNA, the CDR3 is TGTGCCAGTAGTATAGTTTACAGGGCAGGACAGCCCCAGCATTTT. Protein product: CASSIVYRAGQPQHF.

The chain employs TRBV24-1 and TRBJ1-2, with 8 nucleotides matching TRBD1. The germline V gene has CDR1 KGHDR and CDR2 SFDVKD. The V and J ends lost 4 bases and 4 bases, in that order; junction bases with no gene match: 7. The length of the CDR3 is 15 residues. The CDR3 DNA follows: TGTGCCACCAGTGAGCCCACCGGACAGGGCTATGGCTACACCTTC. Its protein is CATSEPTGQGYGYTF.

In DNA form, the CDR3 reads TGTGCCAGCAGCTTGGAGGCGCGGGGGACGAACACCGGGGAGCTGTTTTTT. It is translated as CASSLEARGTNTGELFF. The chain carries TRBV5-5 and TRBJ2-2; 7 bases agree with TRBD2. Germline lookup yields CDR1 SGHKS and CDR2 YYEKEE (reference sequence). There are 17 residues in the CDR3. V gave up 0 bases and J gave up 0 bases; unmatched junction bases: 5.

This chain uses TRBV11-2 with TRBJ2-3; 8 nucleotides agree with TRBD1. The CDR3 is made up of 16 amino acids. J gave up 3 bases and V 8 bases, and 13 bases lay outside the gene matches. Germline CDR1 is SGHAT and CDR2 is FQNNGV. CDR3 coding DNA: TGTGCCAGCGCCTACCTAATGGACAGGGAAACAGATACGCAGTATTTT. Residues: CASAYLMDRETDTQYF.

Only one count was recorded for this clone. This chain links TRBV28 with TRBJ1-1, with D perhaps matching TRBD1 (6 bases). The length of the CDR3 is 17 residues. Germline CDR1 reads MDHEN; CDR2 reads SYDVKM. The germline V and J ends were trimmed by 1 base and 4 bases, with 19 bases remaining between them. DNA for the CDR3: TGTGCCAGCAGTTTATCGGAGATGTGGGACATGACCACTGAAGCTTTCTTT. Translated, it gives CASSLSEMWDMTTEAFF.

The rearrangement joins TRBV12-5 to TRBJ2-2; D unclear. CDR1 and CDR2 (germline): LGHNT, FRNRAP. V dropped 10 bases and J dropped 0 bases, with 12 bases sitting between them. CDR3 length equals 14 residues. The CDR3 nucleotides are TGTGCTACTAGGATTCTCGCGAACACCGGGGAGCTGTTTTTT. Its protein product is CATRILANTGELFF.